The 30 T cell receptor beta chains listed next were all sequenced from one sample in a study of blood T cell repertoires in COVID-19. The protocol was immunoSEQ multiplex PCR, while the TCRdb copy is restricted to in-frame clones and leaves out a portion. The table shows a few hundred thousand clones, with approximately 80% occurring only once. Material for sequencing was peripheral blood. The receptors were gathered from a man aged 50 to 59 with active or convalescent COVID-19.

This chain joins TRBV7-2 and TRBJ2-4; D is perhaps TRBD1 (7 bases). This CDR3 is 16 amino acids long. Trimming took 4 bases from V and 6 from J, leaving 19 bases between them. Germline V gives CDR1 SGHTA, CDR2 FQGNSA. The CDR3 region has the DNA TGTGCCAGCAGCTCATCGCTGGAGGGGGCCGGAAACATTCAGTACTTC. This codes for CASSSSLEGAGNIQYF.

This clone was detected many times. This chain links TRBV19 with TRBJ2-2; D not resolved. This CDR3 contains 14 residues. Germline-derived CDR1 and CDR2 are LNHDA and SQIVND (reference sequence). The V gene lost 3 bases and the J gene lost 6 bases, with 11 bases spanning the gap. Here the CDR3 DNA reads TGTGCCAGTAGTATCCTAGGTGGGTCCGGGGAGCTGTTTTTT. This translates into CASSILGGSGELFF.

The chain recombines TRBV5-4 with TRBJ2-5; D might be TRBD1 (6 bases). This CDR3 is built from 16 residues. V was shortened by 0 bases and J by 2 bases, with 14 bases between the two germline ends. Germline V gives CDR1 SGHNT, CDR2 YYREEE (reference sequence). As DNA, the CDR3 is TGTGCCAGCAGCTTGGCCCCGGCCAGGGGACAAGAGACCCAGTACTTC. It encodes CASSLAPARGQETQYF.

The chain is built from TRBV7-2 and TRBJ2-1; TRBD2 matches at 8 bases. This CDR3 region has 16 residues. Trimming cost V 5 bases and J 0 bases; bases outside gene matches: 6. Germline V lookup: CDR1 SGHTA, CDR2 FQGNSA. The CDR3 DNA reads as TGTGCCAGCAGCCTGACTAGCGCGAGCTCCTACAATGAGCAGTTCTTC. It encodes CASSLTSASSYNEQFF.

The V gene is TRBV7-2, the J gene TRBJ2-1; 8 bases map to TRBD2. Unmatched junction bases numbered 12, after V lost 5 bases and J lost 12 bases. The germline CDR1 and CDR2 sequences are SGHTA and FQGNSA. The CDR3 consists of 14 residues. CDR3 sequence reads: CASSNLGWLAGQFF. The CDR3 region has the DNA TGTGCCAGCAGCAATTTAGGGTGGCTAGCGGGGCAGTTCTTC.

The chain couples TRBV4-1 to TRBJ1-5; D is unclear. The CDR3 totals 15 residues. Trimming removed 1 base at V and 0 bases at J, with 7 bases between. Germline V CDR1 and CDR2: MGHRA, YSYEKL. Written as DNA, the CDR3 is TGCGCCAGCAGCCAAGTCCACAGTAGCAATCAGCCCCAGCATTTT. This sequence encodes CASSQVHSSNQPQHF.

The V gene is TRBV7-9, the J gene TRBJ1-1; D is perhaps TRBD1 (5 bases). Per germline, CDR1 SEHNR and CDR2 FQNEAQ (reference sequence). The V end lost 1 base, the J end lost 4 bases, and 13 bases lay between the germline ends. The CDR3 is 15 amino acids. CDR3 sequence: CASSLDAGQATEAFF. CDR3 sequence (DNA): TGTGCCAGCAGCTTAGATGCGGGGCAGGCCACTGAAGCTTTCTTT.

V usage is TRBV27 and J usage is TRBJ1-5, with TRBD1 identical over 9 bases. Trimming took 2 bases from V and 2 from J; bases not matched to a gene: 4. This CDR3 contains 16 residues. Looked up from germline, CDR1 is MNHEY and CDR2 is SMNVEV (reference sequence). CDR3 in DNA: TGTGCCAGCAGTTTAACAGGGGGCGTAGGCAATCAGCCCCAGCATTTT. Its protein product is CASSLTGGVGNQPQHF.

CDR3 DNA sequence: TGTGCCAGCAGTTTGGAGCGGACAGGTCTTACCGGGGAGCTGTTTTTT. Its translation: CASSLERTGLTGELFF. This chain connects TRBV27 to TRBJ2-2; 7 positions agree with TRBD1. The CDR3 is 16 residues long. The ends lost 3 bases at V and 5 bases at J; junction bases unmatched: 9. The germline V gene encodes CDR1 MNHEY and CDR2 SMNVEV (reference sequence).

The CDR3 region is CASSEGGGTYNEQFF. As DNA, the CDR3 is TGTGCCAGCTCAGAGGGGGGGGGCACCTACAATGAGCAGTTCTTC. The gene calls are TRBV18 and TRBJ2-1, with D possibly being TRBD2 (7 bases). This CDR3 comprises 15 residues. With 5 bases removed from V and 2 bases from J, the gap between germline ends came to 13 bases. Germline loops: CDR1 KGHSH, CDR2 LQKENI.

This clone was detected only a few times. The rearrangement links TRBV2 to TRBJ1-2; 7 bases map to TRBD1. V lost 7 bases, J lost 4 bases, and 12 bases stayed unmatched. The CDR3 spans 15 residues. Looked up from germline, CDR1 is SNHLY and CDR2 is FYNNEI. The CDR3 bases are TGTGCCAGCACCCGGGACAGCCGCTCACTCTATGGCTACACCTTC. Amino acids: CASTRDSRSLYGYTF.

V and J are TRBV27 and TRBJ1-3, with TRBD1 as a possible D gene (6 bases). CDR1 and CDR2 (germline): MNHEY, SMNVEV (reference sequence). This CDR3 has 15 amino acids. V lost 6 bases and J 0 bases, leaving 12 bases between the germline ends. CDR3 in DNA: TGTGCCAGCAGGAGGGGGGGGGACTCTGGAAACACCATATATTTT. Residues: CASRRGGDSGNTIYF.

The chain uses TRBV24-1 and TRBJ2-2, with 10 bases that match TRBD1. J was trimmed by 8 bases and V by 3 bases; bases with no gene match: 2. This CDR3 has 14 residues. Germline V CDR1 and CDR2: KGHDR, SFDVKD. For the CDR3, the DNA is TGTGCCACCAGTGATGGGGACAGGGGTGGGGAGCTGTTTTTT. Translated, it gives CATSDGDRGGELFF.

The chain combines TRBV7-3 with TRBJ2-2, with no clear D. This CDR3 is 15 amino acids long. Per the germline V gene, CDR1 is SGHTA and CDR2 is FQGTGA. V dropped 2 bases and J dropped 2 bases, with 9 bases sitting between them. The CDR3 sequence is CASSLDGHNTGELFF. In DNA, the CDR3 is TGTGCCAGCAGCTTAGATGGCCATAACACCGGGGAGCTGTTTTTT.

The chain links TRBV14 to TRBJ2-6; a weak D match, TRBD1 (8 bases). The CDR3 has 18 amino acids. V lost 2 bases to trimming and J lost 0 bases, with 14 bases between them. Germline-derived CDR1 and CDR2 are SGHDN and FVKESK. The CDR3 DNA reads as TGTGCCAGCAGCCAACGGACAGGGAGGGACTCTGGGGCCAACGTCCTGACTTTC. Translated, it gives CASSQRTGRDSGANVLTF.

The chain combines TRBV5-6 with TRBJ2-2; weak D call: TRBD1 (5 bases). This CDR3 region has 15 residues. Per the germline V gene, CDR1 is SGHDT and CDR2 is YYEEEE. Deletions cut 2 bases from V and 5 bases from J, with 13 bases between. The CDR3 region has the DNA TGTGCCAGCAGCTTACGAGGAAAGGGGACCGGGGAGCTGTTTTTT. It translates to CASSLRGKGTGELFF.

The chain combines TRBV12-2 with TRBJ2-1; the DNA was not used to check the table's D call, TRBD2. TRBV12-2 is a known pseudogene. This CDR3 has 17 amino acids. Here the CDR3 DNA reads TGTGCAAGTCGCTTAGCGCCGGCTAGCGGGAGTAGGGATGAGCAGTTCTTC. This translates into CASRLAPASGSRDEQFF.

The genes are TRBV7-2 and TRBJ2-1; TRBD2 matches at 7 bases. The germline V gene has CDR1 SGHTA and CDR2 FQGNSA. CDR3 length: 11 amino acids. J was trimmed by 12 bases and V by 1 base; bases with no gene match: 0. The CDR3 bases are TGTGCCAGCAGCTTAGGCGGGGGGCAGTTCTTC. Encoded protein: CASSLGGGQFF.

In this sample, this clone turned up a few times. This rearrangement joins TRBV6-1 to TRBJ1-5, with D possibly being TRBD1 (5 bases). V was cut by 2 bases and J by 7 bases, with 15 bases left in between. From germline, CDR1 is MNHNS and CDR2 SASEGT. The CDR3 is 15 amino acids. CDR3 nucleotide sequence: TGTGCCAGCAGTGAACCGATCTCAGGGCGGCAGCCCCAGCATTTT. Amino acids: CASSEPISGRQPQHF.

This chain uses TRBV10-3 with TRBJ2-1; 14 bases map to TRBD2. The ends lost 4 bases at V and 9 bases at J; junction bases unmatched: 5. Per germline, CDR1 ENHRY and CDR2 SYGVKD. The CDR3 spans 15 residues. Here the CDR3 reads CAISGLAGGRGEQFF. CDR3 DNA: TGTGCCATCAGTGGACTAGCGGGGGGGCGCGGTGAGCAGTTCTTC.

J is TRBJ1-5 and V is TRBV19; possible D gene TRBD1, 5 bases. V gave up 5 bases and J gave up 1 base, with 9 bases separating them. Germline loops: CDR1 LNHDA, CDR2 SQIVND (reference sequence). This CDR3 has 14 amino acids. The CDR3 loop reads CASSSTASNQPQHF. The CDR3 nucleotides are TGTGCCAGTAGTTCGACAGCCAGCAATCAGCCCCAGCATTTT.

The count of this clone is one. This chain links TRBV6-5 with TRBJ2-3; 8 bases agree with TRBD2. The germline V gene has CDR1 MNHEY and CDR2 SVGAGI. The CDR3 has 13 amino acids. V shed 6 bases and J 3 bases; nucleotides not matched to a gene: 2. CDR3 sequence: CASRREATDTQYF. CDR3 DNA: TGTGCCAGCAGGCGGGAGGCAACAGATACGCAGTATTTT.

The V call is TRBV28, the J call TRBJ2-7; 9 bases match TRBD1. This CDR3 region has 16 residues. Germline CDR1 and CDR2: MDHEN and SYDVKM. Germline trimming cut 3 bases from V and 3 bases from J; bases unmatched to any gene: 9. Here the CDR3 DNA reads TGTGCCAGCAGTTTCTTCCGGGACAGGGAGTACTACGAGCAGTACTTC. This codes for CASSFFRDREYYEQYF.

V is TRBV19 and J is TRBJ2-1; 9 bases are a match to TRBD2. Germline lookup yields CDR1 LNHDA and CDR2 SQIVND (reference sequence). The CDR3 sequence is 15 residues long. Losses at the gene ends were 7 bases for V and 6 bases for J; bases not matched to a gene: 10. CDR3 region: CASKEAGGPVNEQFF. The CDR3 DNA sequence: TGTGCCAGTAAGGAGGCGGGAGGGCCGGTCAATGAGCAGTTCTTC.

The chain links TRBV2 to TRBJ2-3; D not certain. V gave up 8 bases and J gave up 1 base, with 10 bases separating them. CDR1 is SNHLY, CDR2 FYNNEI, per germline. The CDR3 extends over 13 amino acids. Here the CDR3 DNA reads TGTGCCAGCTACCGCGGAGGCACAGATACGCAGTATTTT. It is translated as CASYRGGTDTQYF.

V is TRBV28 and J is TRBJ1-1; D remains unclear. Trimming pared 2 bases from V and 1 base from J, leaving 8 bases between. The length of the CDR3 is 14 residues. CDR1 MDHEN and CDR2 SYDVKM come from the germline V gene. CDR3 nucleotide sequence: TGTGCCAGCAGTTTAGCCAGTTCGAACACTGAAGCTTTCTTT. It codes for CASSLASSNTEAFF.

The DNA of the CDR3 is TGTGCCAGCAGCTTAGGAGGGGGCTACACCTTC. Translation gives CASSLGGGYTF. V and J are TRBV7-9 and TRBJ1-2; D not certain. The CDR3 length is 11 residues. The germline gives CDR1 SEHNR, CDR2 FQNEAQ (reference sequence). Trimming removed 1 base at V and 8 bases at J, with 5 bases between. The variable domain in full, completed from reference TRBV7-9 and TRBJ1-2, reads DTGVSQNPRHKITKRGQNVTFRCDPISEHNRLYWYRQTLGQGPEFLTYFQNEAQLEKSRLLSDRFSAERPKGSFSTLEIQRTEQGDSAMYLCASSLGGGYTFGSGTRLTVV.

The chain is built from TRBV12-5 and TRBJ1-5; D unclear. The germline V and J ends were trimmed by 5 bases and 2 bases, with 4 bases remaining between them. Germline V lookup: CDR1 LGHNT, CDR2 FRNRAP. CDR3 length equals 12 residues. The CDR3 is CASGIGNQPQHF. CDR3 in DNA: TGTGCTAGTGGTATCGGCAATCAGCCCCAGCATTTT.

The chain links TRBV21-1 to TRBJ2-1; TRBD2 is the table's D call and was not checked against the DNA. TRBV21-1 is an annotated pseudogene. The CDR3 covers 16 residues. The CDR3 region has the DNA TGTGCCAGCAGCAAGGTACGGGTATCCCCCTACAATGAGCAGTTCTTC. Translated: CASSKVRVSPYNEQFF.

The CDR3, as DNA: TGCGCCAGCAGTCTCACAGGGTTTTCCTACAATGAGCAGTTCTTC. Translated: CASSLTGFSYNEQFF. The V call is TRBV5-1, the J call TRBJ2-1; possible D gene TRBD1, 6 bases. V lost 5 bases, J lost 1 base, and 13 bases lay in between. The CDR3 extends over 15 amino acids. The V gene's germline CDR1 is SGHRS and CDR2 YFSETQ.